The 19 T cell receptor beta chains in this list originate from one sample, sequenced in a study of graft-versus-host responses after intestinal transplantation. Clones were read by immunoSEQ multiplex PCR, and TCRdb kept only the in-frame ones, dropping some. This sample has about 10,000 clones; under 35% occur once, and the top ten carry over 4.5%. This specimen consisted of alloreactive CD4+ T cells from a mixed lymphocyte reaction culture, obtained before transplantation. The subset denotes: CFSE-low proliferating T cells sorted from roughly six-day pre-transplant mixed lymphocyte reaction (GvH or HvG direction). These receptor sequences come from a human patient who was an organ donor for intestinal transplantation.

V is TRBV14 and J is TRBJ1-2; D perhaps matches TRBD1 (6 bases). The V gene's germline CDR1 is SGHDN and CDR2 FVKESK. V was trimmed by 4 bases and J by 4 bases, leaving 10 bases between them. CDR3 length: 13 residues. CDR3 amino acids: CASSLQGVYGYTF. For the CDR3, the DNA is TGTGCCAGCAGCCTACAGGGTGTCTATGGCTACACCTTC.

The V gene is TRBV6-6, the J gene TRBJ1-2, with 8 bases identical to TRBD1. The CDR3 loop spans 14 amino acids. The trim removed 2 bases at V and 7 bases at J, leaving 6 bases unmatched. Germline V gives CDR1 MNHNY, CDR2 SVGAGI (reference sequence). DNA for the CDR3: TGTGCCAGCAGTTACGGGGGACAGGAACGTGGCTACACCTTC. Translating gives CASSYGGQERGYTF.

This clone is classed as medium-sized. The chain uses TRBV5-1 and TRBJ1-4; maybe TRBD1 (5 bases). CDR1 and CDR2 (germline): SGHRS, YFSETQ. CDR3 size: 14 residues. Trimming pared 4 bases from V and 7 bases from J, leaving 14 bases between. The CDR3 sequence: CASSEQVYGEKLFF. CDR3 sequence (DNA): TGCGCCAGCAGCGAACAGGTCTACGGTGAAAAACTGTTTTTT.

CDR3 sequence reads: CASSPQLARYNEQFF. The DNA of the CDR3 is TGCGCCAGCAGCCCCCAGCTAGCCAGGTACAATGAGCAGTTCTTC. V gene TRBV5-1 combines with J gene TRBJ2-1; weak D call: TRBD2 (5 bases). This CDR3 region has 15 residues. Trimming took off 4 bases at V and 4 bases at J, with 15 bases between the two ends. Germline lookup yields CDR1 SGHRS and CDR2 YFSETQ.

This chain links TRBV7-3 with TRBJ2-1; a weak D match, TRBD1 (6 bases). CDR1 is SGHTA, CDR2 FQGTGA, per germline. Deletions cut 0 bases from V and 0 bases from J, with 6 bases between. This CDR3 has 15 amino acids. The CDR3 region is CASSLTGGSYNEQFF. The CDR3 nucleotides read TGTGCCAGCAGCTTAACAGGGGGCTCCTACAATGAGCAGTTCTTC.

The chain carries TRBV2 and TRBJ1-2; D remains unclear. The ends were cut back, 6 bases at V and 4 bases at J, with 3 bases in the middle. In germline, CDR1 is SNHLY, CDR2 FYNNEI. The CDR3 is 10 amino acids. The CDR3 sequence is CASRVYGYTF. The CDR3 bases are TGTGCCAGCAGGGTCTATGGCTACACCTTC. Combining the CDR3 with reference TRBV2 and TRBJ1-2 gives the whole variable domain EPEVTQTPSHQVTQMGQEVILRCVPISNHLYFYWYRQILGQKVEFLVSFYNNEISEKSEIFDDQFSVERPDGSNFTLKIRSTKLEDSAMYFCASRVYGYTFGSGTRLTVV.

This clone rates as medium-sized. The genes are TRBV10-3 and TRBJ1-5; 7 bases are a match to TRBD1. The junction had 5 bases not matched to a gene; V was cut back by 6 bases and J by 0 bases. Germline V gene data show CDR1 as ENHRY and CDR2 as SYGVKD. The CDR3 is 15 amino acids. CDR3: CAIREGQDSNQPQHF. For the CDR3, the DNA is TGTGCCATCAGGGAAGGACAGGATAGCAATCAGCCCCAGCATTTT.

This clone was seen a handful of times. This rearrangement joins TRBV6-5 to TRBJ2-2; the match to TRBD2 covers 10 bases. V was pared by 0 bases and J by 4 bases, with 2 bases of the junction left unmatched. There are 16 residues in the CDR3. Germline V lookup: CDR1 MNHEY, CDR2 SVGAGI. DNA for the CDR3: TGTGCCAGCAGTTACTCGGGACTAGCGCCCACCGGGGAGCTGTTTTTT. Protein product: CASSYSGLAPTGELFF.

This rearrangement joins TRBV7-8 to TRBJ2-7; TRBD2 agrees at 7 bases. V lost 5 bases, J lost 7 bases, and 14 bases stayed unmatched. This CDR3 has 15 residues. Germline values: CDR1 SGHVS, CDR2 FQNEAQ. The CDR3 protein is CASSQTDGRIGEQYF. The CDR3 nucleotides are TGTGCCAGCAGCCAGACTGACGGGAGGATTGGTGAGCAGTACTTC. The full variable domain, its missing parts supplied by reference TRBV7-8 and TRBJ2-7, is GAGVSQSPRYKVAKRGQDVALRCDPISGHVSLFWYQQALGQGPEFLTYFQNEAQLDKSGLPSDRFFAERPEGSVSTLKIQRTQQEDSAVYLCASSQTDGRIGEQYFGPGTRLTVT.

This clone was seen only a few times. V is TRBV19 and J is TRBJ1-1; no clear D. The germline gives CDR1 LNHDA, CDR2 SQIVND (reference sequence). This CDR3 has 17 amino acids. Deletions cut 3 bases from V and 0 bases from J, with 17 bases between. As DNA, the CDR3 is TGTGCCAGTAGTATTAAGTATAGCTGGACGGTGAACACTGAAGCTTTCTTT. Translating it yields CASSIKYSWTVNTEAFF.

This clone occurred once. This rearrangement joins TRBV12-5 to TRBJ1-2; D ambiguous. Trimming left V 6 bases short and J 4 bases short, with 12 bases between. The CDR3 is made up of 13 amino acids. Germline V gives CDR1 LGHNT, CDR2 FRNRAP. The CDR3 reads CASGLGPPYGYTF. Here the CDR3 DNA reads TGTGCTAGTGGCTTAGGACCGCCCTATGGCTACACCTTC.

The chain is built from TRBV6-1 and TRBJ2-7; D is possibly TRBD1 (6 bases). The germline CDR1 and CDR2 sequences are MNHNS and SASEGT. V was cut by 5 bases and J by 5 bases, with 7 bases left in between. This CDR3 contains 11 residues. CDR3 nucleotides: TGTGCCAGCAGTTACAGGGACGAGCAGTACTTC. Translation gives CASSYRDEQYF.

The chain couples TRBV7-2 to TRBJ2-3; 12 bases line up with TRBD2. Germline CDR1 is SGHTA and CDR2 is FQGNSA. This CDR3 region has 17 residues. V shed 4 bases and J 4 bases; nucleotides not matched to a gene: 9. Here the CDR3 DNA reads TGTGCCAGCAGCTCCGGAACTAGCGGGGGGAGGGCAGATACGCAGTATTTT. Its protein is CASSSGTSGGRADTQYF.

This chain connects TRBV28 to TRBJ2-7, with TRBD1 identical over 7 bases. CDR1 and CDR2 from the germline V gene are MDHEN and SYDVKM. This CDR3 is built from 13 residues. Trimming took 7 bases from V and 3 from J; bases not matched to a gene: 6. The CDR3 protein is CASKAQGYYEQYF. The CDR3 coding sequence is TGTGCCAGCAAAGCACAGGGGTACTACGAGCAGTACTTC.

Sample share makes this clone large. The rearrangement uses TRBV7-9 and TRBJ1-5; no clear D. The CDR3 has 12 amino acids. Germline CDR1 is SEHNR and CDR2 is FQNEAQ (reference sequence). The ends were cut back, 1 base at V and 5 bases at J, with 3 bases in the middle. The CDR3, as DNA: TGTGCCAGCAGCTTAGATTATCAGCCCCAGCATTTT. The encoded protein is CASSLDYQPQHF.

The CDR3 spells CASSQTTGSSTDTQYF. The CDR3 coding sequence is TGTGCCAGTAGCCAAACGACAGGGAGCAGCACAGATACGCAGTATTTT. The rearrangement joins TRBV19 to TRBJ2-3; TRBD1 matches at 7 bases. Germline assignment: CDR1 LNHDA and CDR2 SQIVND (reference sequence). CDR3 length: 16 residues. V lost 6 bases and J lost 0; bases outside the gene matches: 9.

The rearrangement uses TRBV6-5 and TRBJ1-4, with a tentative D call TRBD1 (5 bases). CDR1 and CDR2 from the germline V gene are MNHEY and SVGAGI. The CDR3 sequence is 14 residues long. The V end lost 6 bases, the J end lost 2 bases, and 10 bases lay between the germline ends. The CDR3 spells CASSPGPTNEKLFF. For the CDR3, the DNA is TGTGCCAGCAGCCCGGGACCGACTAATGAAAAACTGTTTTTT.

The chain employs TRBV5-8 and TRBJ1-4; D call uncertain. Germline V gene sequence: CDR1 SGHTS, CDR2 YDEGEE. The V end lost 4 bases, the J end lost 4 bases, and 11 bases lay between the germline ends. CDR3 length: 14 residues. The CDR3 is CASSRSIYNEKLFF. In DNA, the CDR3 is TGTGCCAGCAGCCGATCTATTTATAATGAAAAACTGTTTTTT.

CDR3 coding DNA: TGTGCCAGCAGGCACAGGTTCGAGCAGTACTTC. Translating gives CASRHRFEQYF. The chain links TRBV6-5 to TRBJ2-7, with TRBD1 as a possible D gene (5 bases). Germline V lookup: CDR1 MNHEY, CDR2 SVGAGI. This CDR3 region has 11 residues. V lost 6 bases to trimming and J lost 6 bases, with 9 bases between them.